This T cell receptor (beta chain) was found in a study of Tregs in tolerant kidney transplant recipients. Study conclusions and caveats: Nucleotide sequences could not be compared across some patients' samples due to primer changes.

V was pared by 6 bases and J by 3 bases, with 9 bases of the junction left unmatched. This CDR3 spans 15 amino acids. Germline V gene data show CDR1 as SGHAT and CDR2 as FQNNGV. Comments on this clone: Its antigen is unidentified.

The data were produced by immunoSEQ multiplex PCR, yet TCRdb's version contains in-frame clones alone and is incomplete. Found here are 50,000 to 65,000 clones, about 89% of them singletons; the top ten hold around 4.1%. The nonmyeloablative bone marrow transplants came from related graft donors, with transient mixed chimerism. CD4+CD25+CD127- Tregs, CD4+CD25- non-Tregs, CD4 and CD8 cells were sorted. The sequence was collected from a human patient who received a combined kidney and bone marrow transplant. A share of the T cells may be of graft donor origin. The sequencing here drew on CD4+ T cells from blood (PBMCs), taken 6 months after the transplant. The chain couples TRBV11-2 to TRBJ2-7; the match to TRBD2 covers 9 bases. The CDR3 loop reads CASSRRASGDYEQYF. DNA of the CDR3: TGTGCCAGCAGTCGCCGGGCTAGCGGGGACTACGAGCAGTACTTC.